These 24 T cell receptor beta chains were sequenced from one sample in a study of blood T cell repertoires in COVID-19. Sequenced by immunoSEQ multiplex PCR; TCRdb stores in-frame clones only, minus some. This table holds some 300,000 clones, 65% to 90% found once. The sequenced sample was PBMCs or T cells enriched from blood (not recorded which). These receptors were obtained from a man aged 25-45 years who had recovered from COVID-19.

CDR3: CATSDLRGAGVSDTQYF. The CDR3 coding sequence is TGTGCCACCAGTGATTTGCGGGGAGCGGGAGTATCAGATACGCAGTATTTT. The rearrangement uses TRBV24-1 and TRBJ2-3; 8 bases match TRBD2. Germline V CDR1 and CDR2: KGHDR, SFDVKD. With 0 bases clipped from V and 4 bases from J, the junction kept 8 bases outside the gene matches. This CDR3 is 17 amino acids long.

V gene TRBV18 combines with J gene TRBJ2-3; TRBD2 agrees at 10 bases. The V and J ends lost 3 bases and 4 bases, in that order; junction bases with no gene match: 13. Germline lookup yields CDR1 KGHSH and CDR2 LQKENI. This CDR3 spans 18 amino acids. CDR3 DNA: TGTGCCAGCTCACCGGCGACAGCGGGGGGGCCGTTCGCAGATACGCAGTATTTT. It encodes CASSPATAGGPFADTQYF.

This clone was seen only once. The J gene is TRBJ2-7, the V gene TRBV11-2; 8 bases are shared with TRBD1. Trimming cost V 4 bases and J 3 bases; bases outside gene matches: 11. The CDR3 has 16 amino acids. Germline V lookup: CDR1 SGHAT, CDR2 FQNNGV. The CDR3 loop is CASSSPARTGIYEQYF. The CDR3 DNA follows: TGTGCCAGCAGCTCCCCGGCGCGGACAGGGATCTACGAGCAGTACTTC.

Only one count was recorded for this clone. In nucleotides, the CDR3 is TGTGCCAGCTCACCTTCGACTAGCGGGAGAGGAAATGAGCAGTTCTTC. Translated, it gives CASSPSTSGRGNEQFF. This rearrangement joins TRBV18 to TRBJ2-1, with 12 bases matching TRBD2. The CDR3 loop spans 16 amino acids. The J segment lost 7 bases and the V segment lost 3 bases, leaving 7 bases of the junction unmatched. Germline values: CDR1 KGHSH, CDR2 LQKENI.

This clone has more than one count but fewer than ten. This chain joins TRBV7-8 and TRBJ2-1; 8 bases align to TRBD2. This CDR3 is 16 amino acids long. J lost 2 bases, V lost 5 bases, and 8 bases had no gene match. Germline CDR1 SGHVS, CDR2 FQNEAQ. This chain's CDR3 is CASSAPLAEAYNEQFF. The CDR3 region has the DNA TGTGCCAGCAGCGCCCCACTAGCGGAGGCCTACAATGAGCAGTTCTTC.

V gene TRBV27 combines with J gene TRBJ2-5; the D gene is possibly TRBD1 (7 bases). There are 12 residues in the CDR3. Trimming pared 5 bases from V and 4 bases from J, leaving 8 bases between. Germline CDR1 MNHEY, CDR2 SMNVEV (reference sequence). The CDR3 region has the DNA TGTGCCAGCAGTCAGGGGGGAGAGACCCAGTACTTC. This gives the protein CASSQGGETQYF.

In DNA form, the CDR3 reads TGTGCCAGTAGTATTAGAGGTGTAAGTCAGCCCCAGCATTTT. Amino acids: CASSIRGVSQPQHF. The chain joins TRBV19 to TRBJ1-5, with D unclear. Germline loops: CDR1 LNHDA, CDR2 SQIVND (reference sequence). This CDR3 spans 14 amino acids. V lost 3 bases, J lost 6 bases, and 12 bases lay in between.

The chain links TRBV5-6 to TRBJ2-3; 10 bases are shared with TRBD2. CDR3 length: 16 residues. The V gene end was trimmed by 5 bases and the J gene end by 0 bases; junction bases not matched to a gene: 6. Germline values: CDR1 SGHDT, CDR2 YYEEEE. CDR3: CASSFEREGSTDTQYF. As DNA, the CDR3 is TGTGCCAGCAGTTTCGAGCGGGAGGGGAGCACAGATACGCAGTATTTT.

The chain uses TRBV19 and TRBJ1-5, with 7 bases lining up with TRBD1. This CDR3 spans 14 amino acids. In germline, CDR1 is LNHDA, CDR2 SQIVND (reference sequence). The V segment lost 6 bases and the J segment 7 bases; nucleotides outside the gene matches: 9. The CDR3 protein is CASRPEDRTQPQHF. As DNA, the CDR3 is TGTGCCAGTAGGCCCGAGGACAGGACCCAGCCCCAGCATTTT.

The chain links TRBV19 to TRBJ2-7, with a weak D call TRBD2 (6 bases). Trimming removed 3 bases from V and 6 bases from J, with 18 bases in between. Germline V gene lookup returns CDR1 LNHDA and CDR2 SQIVND (reference sequence). CDR3 length: 15 residues. This chain's CDR3 is CASSIVAAAFFEQYF. As DNA, the CDR3 is TGTGCCAGTAGTATCGTAGCGGCGGCATTTTTCGAGCAGTACTTC.

V gene TRBV5-1 combines with J gene TRBJ1-1; 10 bases map to TRBD1. Germline assignment: CDR1 SGHRS and CDR2 YFSETQ. V gave up 5 bases and J gave up 3 bases; unmatched junction bases: 7. This CDR3 comprises 15 residues. CDR3 amino acids: CASRDRDRGYTEAFF. As DNA, the CDR3 is TGCGCCAGCAGGGATCGGGACAGGGGTTACACTGAAGCTTTCTTT.

The rearrangement joins TRBV29-1 to TRBJ2-2; possibly TRBD2 for D (6 bases). The CDR3 covers 15 residues. The V end lost 2 bases, the J end lost 2 bases, and 12 bases lay between the germline ends. The germline V gene has CDR1 SQVTM and CDR2 ANQGSEA. CDR3 DNA sequence: TGCAGCGTTGAACCCCTAGCGCCTAACACCGGGGAGCTGTTTTTT. This sequence encodes CSVEPLAPNTGELFF.

This clone has just one count. At one of its ends the junction is not consistent with the germline gene, which may arise from a read error. The J gene is TRBJ2-5, the V gene TRBV7-7; 9 nucleotides align to TRBD2. The CDR3 has 16 amino acids. Germline-derived CDR1 and CDR2 are SSHAT and FNYEAQ (reference sequence). In DNA, the CDR3 is TGTGCTAGCAGCTCACAACCGGGACTAGCTATACAGACCCAGTACTTC. It yields the protein CASSSQPGLAIQTQYF.

V gene TRBV19 combines with J gene TRBJ2-6; 9 positions match TRBD2. The CDR3 runs 16 residues. V lost 3 bases to trimming and J lost 4 bases; unmatched junction nucleotides: 4. Germline V CDR1 and CDR2: LNHDA, SQIVND (reference sequence). CDR3 loop: CASSISGRSGANVLTF. DNA of the CDR3: TGTGCCAGTAGTATCAGCGGGAGGTCCGGGGCCAACGTCCTGACTTTC.

The V call is TRBV19, the J call TRBJ2-7, with D possibly matching TRBD1 (6 bases). V gave up 5 bases and J gave up 3 bases, with 17 bases separating them. The V gene's germline CDR1 is LNHDA and CDR2 SQIVND (reference sequence). This CDR3 is built from 15 residues. For the CDR3, the DNA is TGTGCCAGTAGTGATAGGGACAAAAACTTCTACGAGCAGTACTTC. Its translation is CASSDRDKNFYEQYF.

The gene calls are TRBV5-8 and TRBJ2-1; D possibly corresponds to TRBD1 (6 bases). Deletions cut 7 bases from V and 0 bases from J, with 14 bases between. CDR3 length: 15 amino acids. The germline CDR1 and CDR2 sequences are SGHTS and YDEGEE. The CDR3 DNA is TGTGCCAGCGCCACCGGGACAAGCTCCTACAATGAGCAGTTCTTC. Amino acid sequence: CASATGTSSYNEQFF.

V is TRBV19 and J is TRBJ2-7; TRBD2 might be the D (5 bases). CDR1 and CDR2 from the germline V gene are LNHDA and SQIVND (reference sequence). The CDR3 length is 12 residues. The V and J ends lost 5 bases and 6 bases respectively, with 11 bases between them. In DNA form, the CDR3 reads TGTGCCAGTAGTGCTACTAGAAGCGAGCAGTACTTC. Translation gives CASSATRSEQYF.

This chain uses TRBV5-1 with TRBJ2-4; 8 nucleotides match TRBD1. The CDR3 is made up of 16 amino acids. The ends lost 0 bases at V and 5 bases at J; junction bases unmatched: 7. The V gene's germline CDR1 is SGHRS and CDR2 YFSETQ. The chain's CDR3 is CASSLGGSRGQNIQYF. The CDR3 DNA is TGCGCCAGCAGCTTGGGGGGATCCAGGGGGCAAAACATTCAGTACTTC.

Points on this clone: One end of the junction is discordant with germline, which a read error may explain. J is TRBJ1-1 and V is TRBV15, with TRBD1 identical over 8 bases. CDR1 LNHNV and CDR2 YYDKDF come from the germline V gene (reference sequence). CDR3 size: 18 residues. CDR3 in DNA: TGTGCCACCAGCAGCCCGGGACAGGACTACAGACTGAACTCTGAAGCTTTCTTT. Its translation: CATSSPGQDYRLNSEAFF. Full variable domain (missing parts from reference TRBV15 and TRBJ1-1): DAMVIQNPRYQVTQFGKPVTLSCSQTLNHNVMYWYQQKSSQAPKLLFHYYDKDFNNEADTPDNFQSRRPNTSFCFLDIRSPGLGDTAMYLCATSSPGQDYRLNSEAFFGQGTRLTVV.

With respect to this clone: In the same sample, other DNA sequences code for this CDR3. The J gene is TRBJ2-5, the V gene TRBV5-1; 9 nucleotides align to TRBD1. Per germline, CDR1 SGHRS and CDR2 YFSETQ. The CDR3 is made up of 14 amino acids. Unmatched junction bases numbered 3, after V lost 3 bases and J lost 3 bases. DNA for the CDR3: TGCGCCAGCAGCTCCGGACAGGGGAAAGAGACCCAGTACTTC. Translation: CASSSGQGKETQYF. The variable domain in full, with the rest retrieved from reference TRBV5-1 and TRBJ2-5, is KAGVTQTPRYLIKTRGQQVTLSCSPISGHRSVSWYQQTPGQGLQFLFEYFSETQRNKGNFPGRFSGRQFSNSRSEMNVSTLELGDSALYLCASSSGQGKETQYFGPGTRLLVL.

The chain's CDR3 is CASSSTVPGTDTQYF. The CDR3 coding sequence is TGTGCCAGCAGTTCCACCGTGCCGGGTACAGATACGCAGTATTTT. This rearrangement joins TRBV27 to TRBJ2-3; no reliable D call. The CDR3 has 15 residues. V dropped 4 bases and J dropped 3 bases, with 14 bases sitting between them. CDR1 and CDR2 from the germline V gene are MNHEY and SMNVEV (reference sequence).

The chain links TRBV6-2 or TRBV6-3 to TRBJ2-5, with D maybe TRBD2 (5 bases). This CDR3 comprises 17 residues. From germline, CDR1 is MNHEY and CDR2 SVGEGT. V lost 2 bases to trimming and J lost 1 base, with 17 bases between them. The CDR3 coding sequence is TGTGCCAGCAGTTACACCTTGAGCGGAGCCTCCCAAGAGACCCAGTACTTC. This codes for CASSYTLSGASQETQYF.

As concerns this clone: The sample carries other DNA sequences with the same CDR3. This chain joins TRBV18 and TRBJ1-2; TRBD1 matches at 10 bases. Germline loops: CDR1 KGHSH, CDR2 LQKENI. This CDR3 has 13 amino acids. Trimming removed 3 bases from V and 7 bases from J; junction bases left unmatched: 2. Written as DNA, the CDR3 is TGTGCCAGCTCACCGGGACAGGGGAGTGGCTACACCTTC. Protein sequence: CASSPGQGSGYTF.

This chain connects TRBV7-2 to TRBJ2-3, with D possibly being TRBD2 (6 bases). Germline V gene data show CDR1 as SGHTA and CDR2 as FQGNSA. This CDR3 comprises 15 residues. Trimming took 2 bases from V and 5 from J, leaving 14 bases between them. In DNA form, the CDR3 reads TGTGCCAGCAGCTTAATGGCGGCGGGGTTAGATACGCAGTATTTT. This sequence encodes CASSLMAAGLDTQYF. Based on the CDR3 plus reference TRBV7-2 and TRBJ2-3, the full variable domain is GAGVSQSPSNKVTEKGKDVELRCDPISGHTALYWYRQSLGQGLEFLIYFQGNSAPDKSGLPSDRFSAERTGGSVSTLTIQRTQQEDSAVYLCASSLMAAGLDTQYFGPGTRLTVL.